This T cell receptor beta chain was retrieved from a study of Graves' ophthalmopathy and Graves' hyperthyroidism. Study results and limitations: At approximately 70% sensitivity and roughly 72% specificity, the model predicted progression of the ophthalmopathy. Distinction of ophthalmopathy from stable hyperthyroidism by a 13-signature model reached almost 90% sensitivity and 75% to 83% specificity.

The authors amplified TCR beta CDR3 regions, and they did so from RNA transcripts for repertoire sequencing. HTBI primers served in a first-round RT-PCR, which a second-round multiplex PCR followed. TCRdb redid the calling of the multiplex PCR reads with MiXCR, one entry per CDR3 protein. The table records hundreds of thousands of distinct CDR3 sequences, approximately 21% of them present only once. This clonotype appeared many times. Antigen: not known. CDR3 length: 16 amino acids. Looked up from germline, CDR1 is DFQATT and CDR2 is SNEGSKA (reference sequence). The junction had 16 bases not matched to a gene; V was cut back by 6 bases and J by 6 bases. Calling hyperthyroidism stable required that no ophthalmopathy show up within 18 months of follow-up.

Input material: peripheral blood. The TCR was taken from a woman between 18 and 29 years old with stable Graves' hyperthyroidism. The chain employs TRBV20-1 and TRBJ1-5, with TRBD1 identical over 8 bases. This chain's CDR3 is CSAGEPRGQGRQPQHF. The CDR3 DNA sequence: TGCAGTGCCGGGGAACCTCGTGGACAGGGCCGTCAGCCCCAGCATTTT.